The sequence of this TCR beta chain was determined in a study of OX40 agonist ivuxolimab in advanced cancers. Study-level results: Some of the lowest clonal expansion was seen in partial responders at 0.1-3.0 mg/kg.

Of note for this clone: Antigen: not known.

The method was immunoSEQ multiplex PCR; TCRdb's version includes in-frame clones alone and lacks a portion of them. The sample contains roughly 76,000 clones, approximately 90% of which appear only once. Germline V lookup: CDR1 SEHNR, CDR2 FQNEAQ (reference sequence). Between the trimmed V and J ends, which lost 1 base and 2 bases, there was a span of 10 bases. The CDR3 is made up of 15 amino acids. The origin of this receptor is an adult with an advanced solid tumor such as melanoma, head and neck, liver or kidney cancer. This chain joins TRBV7-9 and TRBJ2-3; D is perhaps TRBD2 (6 bases). The specimen comprised CD4+ or CD8+ T cells sorted from blood, sampled in a trial of the OX40 agonist ivuxolimab. The CDR3 DNA sequence: TGTGCCAGCAGCTTAGTGTCGGGAGACACAGATACGCAGTATTTT. This sequence encodes CASSLVSGDTDTQYF.